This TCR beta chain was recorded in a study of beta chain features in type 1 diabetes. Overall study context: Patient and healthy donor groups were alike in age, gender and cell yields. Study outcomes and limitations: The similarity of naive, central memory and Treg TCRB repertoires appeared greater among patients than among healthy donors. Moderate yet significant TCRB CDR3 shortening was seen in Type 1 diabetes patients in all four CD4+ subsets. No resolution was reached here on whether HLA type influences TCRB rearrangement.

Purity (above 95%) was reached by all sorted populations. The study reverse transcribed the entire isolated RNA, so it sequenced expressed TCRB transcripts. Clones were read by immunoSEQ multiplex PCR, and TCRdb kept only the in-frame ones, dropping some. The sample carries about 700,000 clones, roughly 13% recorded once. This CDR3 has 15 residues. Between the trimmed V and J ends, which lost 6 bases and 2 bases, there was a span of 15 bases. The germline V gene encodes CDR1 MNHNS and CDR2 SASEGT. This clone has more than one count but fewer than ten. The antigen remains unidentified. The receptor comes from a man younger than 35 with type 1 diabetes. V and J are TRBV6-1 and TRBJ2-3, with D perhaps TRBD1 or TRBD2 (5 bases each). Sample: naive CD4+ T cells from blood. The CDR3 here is CASSLDPGHTDTQYF. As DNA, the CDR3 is TGTGCCAGCAGCCTAGACCCGGGGCACACAGATACGCAGTATTTT.